The next 20 T cell receptor beta chains were all read from a single sample in a study of PD-1 blockade in classical Hodgkin lymphoma. Assay used: immunoSEQ multiplex PCR; TCRdb lists only in-frame clones, some missing. The sample gives tens of thousands of clones, approximately 70% of which show up once; over 4.5% is in the top ten. Each and every patient relapsed after autologous stem cell transplantation, and patients got differing brentuximab vedotin exposure. Material: peripheral blood mononuclear cells (PBMCs), obtained at baseline. These receptors were obtained from a human donor with classical Hodgkin lymphoma.

This clone came up once. The chain has TRBV19 and TRBJ2-2, with TRBD1 matching 9 bases. This CDR3 is 14 amino acids long. Trimming cost V 6 bases and J 8 bases; bases outside gene matches: 7. The germline gives CDR1 LNHDA, CDR2 SQIVND (reference sequence). CDR3 residues: CASRGTGRPGELFF. DNA for the CDR3: TGTGCCAGTAGAGGGACAGGGAGACCGGGGGAGCTGTTTTTT. The full variable domain, in which reference TRBV19 and TRBJ2-2 provide the parts outside the CDR3, is DGGITQSPKYLFRKEGQNVTLSCEQNLNHDAMYWYRQDPGQGLRLIYYSQIVNDFQKGDIAEGYSVSREKKESFPLTVTSAQKNPTAFYLCASRGTGRPGELFFGEGSRLTVL.

This clone has a handful of counts. This rearrangement joins TRBV9 to TRBJ2-1; 9 bases are a match to TRBD2. The CDR3 covers 15 residues. Germline CDR1 is SGDLS and CDR2 is YYNGEE. V lost 3 bases and J lost 10; bases outside the gene matches: 11. CDR3 in DNA: TGTGCCAGCAGCGGACGTAGCGGGAGCTTGGAGGAGCAGTTCTTC. It translates to CASSGRSGSLEEQFF.

The gene calls are TRBV5-6 and TRBJ1-5, with 7 bases lining up with TRBD1. The CDR3 extends over 16 amino acids. The V and J ends lost 4 bases and 3 bases, in that order; junction bases with no gene match: 10. The germline CDR1 and CDR2 sequences are SGHDT and YYEEEE. The DNA for the CDR3 is TGTGCCAGCAGCCCCGCTGGGACAGCCCCCAATCAGCCCCAGCATTTT. Its translation is CASSPAGTAPNQPQHF.

V is TRBV10-3 and J is TRBJ1-4, with 9 bases fitting TRBD1. CDR1 ENHRY and CDR2 SYGVKD come from the germline V gene. This CDR3 contains 12 residues. The ends lost 4 bases at V and 11 bases at J; junction bases unmatched: 2. The CDR3 protein is CAISGTGEKLFF. The DNA for the CDR3 is TGTGCCATCAGTGGGACAGGGGAGAAACTGTTTTTT.

V and J are TRBV7-2 and TRBJ1-3; D is unclear. Looked up from germline, CDR1 is SGHTA and CDR2 is FQGNSA. CDR3 size: 13 residues. Between the trimmed V and J ends, which lost 5 bases and 3 bases, there was a span of 8 bases. The CDR3: CASSVDLGNTIYF. The DNA of the CDR3 is TGTGCCAGCAGCGTCGACCTTGGAAACACCATATATTTT.

This clone was recorded only once. CDR3 sequence: CASSETPGQPQHF. For the CDR3, the DNA is TGTGCCAGCAGCGAGACACCCGGGCAGCCCCAGCATTTT. This chain uses TRBV7-2 with TRBJ1-5; D not resolved. Germline V gives CDR1 SGHTA, CDR2 FQGNSA. V shed 5 bases and J shed 7 bases, with 12 bases lying between them. The CDR3 spans 13 residues.

The CDR3, as DNA: TGTGCCAGCAGTTACTCAGACAGGGATCAGGGTGAGCAGTTCTTC. This codes for CASSYSDRDQGEQFF. The chain carries TRBV6-6 and TRBJ2-1, with TRBD1 matching over 7 bases. CDR1 and CDR2 (germline): MNHNY, SVGAGI (reference sequence). V lost 0 bases, J lost 9 bases, and 8 bases stayed unmatched. CDR3 length: 15 residues.

In nucleotides, the CDR3 is TGTGCCAGCAGCCGTGGGCGCCAAAGCGGGACCCAGTACTTC. Protein: CASSRGRQSGTQYF. The chain is built from TRBV11-3 and TRBJ2-5; TRBD2 might be the D (5 bases). V was trimmed by 5 bases and J by 7 bases, leaving 17 bases between them. The CDR3 length is 14 residues. Germline V gene lookup returns CDR1 SGHNT and CDR2 YENEEA.

The CDR3 spells CASSPQGRGTDTQYF. CDR3 bases: TGTGCCAGCAGTCCCCAGGGGAGGGGCACAGATACGCAGTATTTT. The V call is TRBV7-9, the J call TRBJ2-3, with D possibly TRBD2 on 7 matching bases. This CDR3 spans 15 amino acids. Per germline, CDR1 SEHNR and CDR2 FQNEAQ (reference sequence). Trimming shortened V by 6 bases and J by 1 base, and 14 bases separated the two germline ends.

The chain carries TRBV10-3 and TRBJ1-4, with 7 positions matching TRBD1. There are 15 residues in the CDR3. The germline gives CDR1 ENHRY, CDR2 SYGVKD. The ends lost 2 bases at V and 13 bases at J; junction bases unmatched: 13. CDR3 nucleotide sequence: TGTGCCATCAGTGAGATACCGGGACAGCCAAAGGGACTGTTTTTT. Its protein is CAISEIPGQPKGLFF.

J is TRBJ2-3 and V is TRBV6-5, with 11 positions matching TRBD2. The CDR3 spans 15 residues. With 4 bases clipped from V and 2 bases from J, the junction kept 2 bases outside the gene matches. Germline V gene data show CDR1 as MNHEY and CDR2 as SVGAGI. This CDR3 reads CASSSLAGATDTQYF. The CDR3 nucleotides read TGTGCCAGCAGTTCACTAGCGGGGGCCACAGATACGCAGTATTTT.

With respect to this clone: The junction differs from germline at one of its ends, possibly a read error. The V call is TRBV5-6, the J call TRBJ2-5, with D perhaps TRBD1 (5 bases). Germline V gives CDR1 SGHDT, CDR2 YYEEEE. This CDR3 is 14 amino acids long. The CDR3 bases are TGTGTCAGCAGCCCATCGCCAGGGTCTGAGACCCAGTACTTC. It encodes CVSSPSPGSETQYF.

The chain carries TRBV5-8 and TRBJ2-7; possibly TRBD1 for D (6 bases). The CDR3 is made up of 15 amino acids. V was shortened by 1 base and J by 3 bases, with 14 bases between the two germline ends. Germline CDR1 SGHTS, CDR2 YDEGEE. Here the CDR3 reads CASSLRGNGVYEQYF. For the CDR3, the DNA is TGTGCCAGCAGCTTGAGGGGGAACGGTGTCTACGAGCAGTACTTC.

In DNA form, the CDR3 reads TGTGCCAGCAGCGTAGCTGGCCATTATGAGAGCTCCTACAATGAGCAGTTCTTC. Its protein is CASSVAGHYESSYNEQFF. The rearrangement links TRBV9 to TRBJ2-1, with D unclear. Germline V CDR1 and CDR2: SGDLS, YYNGEE. V shed 0 bases and J shed 0 bases, with 16 bases lying between them. This CDR3 has 18 residues.

The rearrangement joins TRBV9 to TRBJ2-6; 7 positions match TRBD1. Germline trimming cut 3 bases from V and 1 base from J; bases unmatched to any gene: 10. The germline V gene encodes CDR1 SGDLS and CDR2 YYNGEE. The CDR3 covers 18 residues. The CDR3: CASSDGQVRESGANVLTF. DNA of the CDR3: TGTGCCAGCAGCGATGGACAGGTAAGGGAGTCTGGGGCCAACGTCCTGACTTTC.

This clone was seen just once. V is TRBV11-3 and J is TRBJ2-5; possible D gene TRBD1, 5 bases. V was cut by 5 bases and J by 7 bases, with 17 bases left in between. The CDR3 is 14 amino acids. Germline CDR1 is SGHNT and CDR2 is YENEEA. The CDR3 protein is CASSARDPDATQYF. The DNA of the CDR3 is TGTGCCAGCAGCGCCAGGGATCCGGATGCGACCCAGTACTTC.

The chain is built from TRBV10-3 and TRBJ1-5; D is unclear. Germline CDR1 and CDR2: ENHRY and SYGVKD. Trimming stripped 4 bases from V and 5 bases from J, with 9 bases between. The CDR3 contains 13 residues. The CDR3 DNA reads TGTGCCATCAGTGCAGACCCAGATCAGCCCCAGCATTTT. Its protein is CAISADPDQPQHF.

The chain uses TRBV29-1 and TRBJ1-1, with TRBD1 matching 7 bases. Germline CDR1 reads SQVTM; CDR2 reads ANQGSEA. The V segment lost 8 bases and the J segment 2 bases; nucleotides outside the gene matches: 5. This CDR3 has 12 residues. CDR3 region: CSTRQGNTEAFF. Written as DNA, the CDR3 is TGCAGCACAAGACAGGGAAACACTGAAGCTTTCTTT.

The chain combines TRBV4-3 with TRBJ1-6; maybe TRBD1 (5 bases). This CDR3 is 17 amino acids long. V was cut by 0 bases and J by 6 bases, with 15 bases left in between. Looked up from germline, CDR1 is LGHNA and CDR2 is YSLEER. CDR3 in amino acids: CASSQEPDGGLNSPLHF. CDR3 nucleotide sequence: TGCGCCAGCAGCCAAGAACCTGACGGGGGACTTAATTCACCCCTCCACTTT.

The genes are TRBV14 and TRBJ2-7, with TRBD2 identical over 12 bases. The CDR3 has 16 amino acids. The ends lost 1 base at V and 0 bases at J; junction bases unmatched: 1. CDR1 and CDR2 from the germline V gene are SGHDN and FVKESK. The CDR3 DNA reads as TGTGCCAGCAGCCAAGTGGGACTAGCGGGCTCCTACGAGCAGTACTTC. This sequence encodes CASSQVGLAGSYEQYF.